This T cell receptor (beta chain) was recovered during a study of blood T cell repertoires in COVID-19. V shed 3 bases and J 8 bases; nucleotides not matched to a gene: 10. This CDR3 is 15 amino acids long. From germline, CDR1 is LGHNT and CDR2 FRNRAP. Measured with immunoSEQ multiplex PCR; TCRdb has only the in-frame clones, and not every one. Here the sample spans about 73,000 clones, 84% being singletons. The sequencing input was peripheral blood. V gene TRBV12-5 combines with J gene TRBJ2-1; 7 positions match TRBD2. This TCR derives from a human donor in a cohort sampled during active COVID-19. Written as DNA, the CDR3 is TGTGCTAGTGGTTTTAGGGCTAGCGGTTGGGATGAGCAGTTCTTC. Its protein product is CASGFRASGWDEQFF.